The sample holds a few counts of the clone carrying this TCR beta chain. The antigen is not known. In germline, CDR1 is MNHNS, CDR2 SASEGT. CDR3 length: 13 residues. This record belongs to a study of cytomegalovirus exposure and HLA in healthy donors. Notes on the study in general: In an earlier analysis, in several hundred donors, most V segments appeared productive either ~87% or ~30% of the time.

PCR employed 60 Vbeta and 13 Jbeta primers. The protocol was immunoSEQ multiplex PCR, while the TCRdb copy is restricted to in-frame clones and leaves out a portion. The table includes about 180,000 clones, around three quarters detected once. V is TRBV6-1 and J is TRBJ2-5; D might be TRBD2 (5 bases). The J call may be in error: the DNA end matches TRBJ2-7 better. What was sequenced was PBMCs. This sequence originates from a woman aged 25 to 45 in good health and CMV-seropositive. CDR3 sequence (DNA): TGTGCCAGCAGTGAAGCTCGGGGATACGAGCAGTACTTC. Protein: CASSEARGYEQYF.